These 15 T cell receptor beta chains were all obtained from the same sample, sequenced in a study of shared clonotypes between healthy human individuals. Using immunoSEQ multiplex PCR, the repertoire was profiled, and TCRdb retains in-frame clones only, with some absent. The sample shows about 2.3 million clones, just over 90% of them seen only once. What was sequenced was naive CD4+ T cells from PBMCs. As for subset: CD45RA+ positively selected. Every receptor here comes from a man younger than 35 in good health. Some clones in this sample may be carry-over from other donors' samples.

The rearrangement joins TRBV5-6 to TRBJ2-1; 7 bases are shared with TRBD2. The CDR3 is 16 residues long. J was trimmed by 0 bases and V by 0 bases; bases with no gene match: 3. Germline V lookup: CDR1 SGHDT, CDR2 YYEEEE. CDR3 amino acids: CASSLEGGSSYNEQFF. CDR3 nucleotide sequence: TGTGCCAGCAGCTTGGAGGGCGGGAGCTCCTACAATGAGCAGTTCTTC.

The chain uses TRBV5-1 and TRBJ2-3; 13 bases fit TRBD2. This CDR3 spans 16 amino acids. The germline gives CDR1 SGHRS, CDR2 YFSETQ. Unmatched junction bases numbered 6, after V lost 4 bases and J lost 4 bases. Here the CDR3 reads CASSPGTSGAADTQYF. In DNA, the CDR3 is TGCGCCAGCAGCCCGGGGACTAGCGGGGCCGCAGATACGCAGTATTTT.

The rearrangement joins TRBV6-1 to TRBJ2-7; 9 bases fit TRBD1. The CDR3 extends over 18 amino acids. V shed 4 bases and J 0 bases; nucleotides not matched to a gene: 13. CDR1 MNHNS and CDR2 SASEGT come from the germline V gene. The CDR3 region is CASSGPGQGPSYSYEQYF. CDR3 DNA: TGTGCCAGCAGTGGGCCGGGACAGGGTCCATCGTACTCCTACGAGCAGTACTTC.

This chain joins TRBV30 and TRBJ1-2; the D gene is possibly TRBD1 (6 bases). CDR3 length: 13 residues. Germline V lookup: CDR1 GTSNPN, CDR2 SVGIG (reference sequence). Trimming cost V 4 bases and J 6 bases, with 15 bases left between them. The CDR3 nucleotides are TGTGCCTGGAAATTCGGGACATATGATGGCTACACCTTC. It codes for CAWKFGTYDGYTF.

This clone was found once. This chain uses TRBV5-1 with TRBJ2-7; 9 nucleotides match TRBD2. With 0 bases clipped from V and 3 bases from J, the junction kept 4 bases outside the gene matches. Germline assignment: CDR1 SGHRS and CDR2 YFSETQ. The CDR3 contains 15 residues. DNA for the CDR3: TGCGCCAGCAGCTTGGGTGCGGGAGGGAACTACGAGCAGTACTTC. It yields the protein CASSLGAGGNYEQYF.

V gene TRBV10-3 combines with J gene TRBJ2-3; D perhaps matches TRBD2 (6 bases). V was trimmed by 6 bases and J by 4 bases, leaving 26 bases between them. This CDR3 is 18 amino acids long. Germline CDR1 is ENHRY and CDR2 is SYGVKD. The CDR3 loop reads CAIRGLTGQAQSADTQYF. The DNA of the CDR3 is TGTGCCATCAGAGGACTAACGGGGCAGGCCCAGAGTGCAGATACGCAGTATTTT.

J is TRBJ2-1 and V is TRBV5-1; 8 bases match TRBD1. Germline trimming cut 7 bases from V and 8 bases from J; bases unmatched to any gene: 11. The CDR3 consists of 14 residues. The germline CDR1 and CDR2 sequences are SGHRS and YFSETQ. CDR3 protein: CASARDRSFYEQFF. In DNA form, the CDR3 reads TGCGCCAGCGCCAGGGACAGGTCCTTTTATGAGCAGTTCTTC.

This rearrangement joins TRBV5-1 to TRBJ2-7; 11 positions agree with TRBD2. This CDR3 has 17 amino acids. V lost 0 bases and J lost 3; bases outside the gene matches: 8. Germline loops: CDR1 SGHRS, CDR2 YFSETQ. CDR3 sequence (DNA): TGCGCCAGCAGCTTGGCCCTAGCGGGAGGCGTCCTCTACGAGCAGTACTTC. As protein: CASSLALAGGVLYEQYF.

The J gene is TRBJ2-7, the V gene TRBV4-2, with D unresolved. Between the trimmed V and J ends, which lost 0 bases and 3 bases, there was a span of 9 bases. Germline V CDR1 and CDR2: LGHNA, YNFKEQ. The CDR3 totals 14 residues. The CDR3 loop is CASSQDRGRYEQYF. As DNA, the CDR3 is TGTGCCAGCAGCCAAGATCGAGGCCGCTACGAGCAGTACTTC.

The chain carries TRBV6-5 and TRBJ1-2, with D possibly being TRBD1 (6 bases). V was clipped by 5 bases and J by 3 bases, with 13 bases between them. Germline assignment: CDR1 MNHEY and CDR2 SVGAGI. The length of the CDR3 is 14 residues. The CDR3: CASSAGTKDYGYTF. CDR3 sequence (DNA): TGTGCCAGCAGTGCCGGGACAAAAGACTATGGCTACACCTTC.

V gene TRBV20-1 combines with J gene TRBJ2-1; D not resolved. V lost 4 bases, J lost 15 bases, and 7 bases lay in between. Germline CDR1 is DFQATT and CDR2 is SNEGSKA (reference sequence). The CDR3 runs to 8 residues. As DNA, the CDR3 is TGCAGTGCTAAACGACCGTTCTTC. As protein: CSAKRPFF.

The chain joins TRBV28 to TRBJ2-1; D might be TRBD2 (5 bases). Germline V lookup: CDR1 MDHEN, CDR2 SYDVKM. The V and J ends lost 6 bases and 0 bases respectively, with 12 bases between them. The CDR3 loop spans 15 amino acids. This chain's CDR3 is CASSTEGSSYNEQFF. CDR3 in DNA: TGTGCCAGCAGCACCGAGGGCAGCTCCTACAATGAGCAGTTCTTC.

This clone was observed a single time. The chain combines TRBV5-1 with TRBJ2-5; a weak D match, TRBD1 (5 bases). Looked up from germline, CDR1 is SGHRS and CDR2 is YFSETQ. Trimming cost V 6 bases and J 2 bases, with 14 bases left between them. The CDR3 totals 14 residues. The CDR3 DNA follows: TGCGCCAGCATGGACCAGGGAAGGCAAGAGACCCAGTACTTC. It translates to CASMDQGRQETQYF.

A few counts support this clone. The rearrangement joins TRBV5-1 to TRBJ1-4; no definite D call. V was trimmed by 0 bases and J by 0 bases, leaving 3 bases between them. From germline, CDR1 is SGHRS and CDR2 YFSETQ. This CDR3 region has 14 residues. CDR3: CASSLDTTNEKLFF. In DNA form, the CDR3 reads TGCGCCAGCAGCTTGGACACAACTAATGAAAAACTGTTTTTT.

The chain links TRBV4-1 to TRBJ2-3; 9 nucleotides agree with TRBD2. Germline trimming cut 1 base from V and 1 base from J; bases unmatched to any gene: 3. This CDR3 comprises 16 residues. CDR1 MGHRA and CDR2 YSYEKL come from the germline V gene. The CDR3 DNA reads TGCGCCAGCAGCCAAGGACTAGCGGTACGCACAGATACGCAGTATTTT. Translation: CASSQGLAVRTDTQYF.